This record covers a single TCR beta chain. The data derive from a study of blood T cell repertoires in COVID-19. In the study overall: Sample material is recorded as cDNA or gDNA derived from T cells, B-cell-depleted T cells, or PBMCs.

As processed by the authors: Using reference gene primer amplification, nucleated cell counts were estimated. Method: immunoSEQ multiplex PCR; TCRdb's copy keeps in-frame clones and lacks some. The V and J calls and the clone size are those of that table, but D and trimming were determined from the DNA. The data hold about 190,000 clones, with about 85% observed a single time. The specimen sequenced was peripheral blood. This receptor was identified in a woman aged 80 or over with acute or convalescent COVID-19.

CDR3 sequence: CASSSMTGSEQYF. CDR3 coding DNA: TGTGCCAGCAGTTCCATGACAGGGAGCGAGCAGTACTTC. The chain couples TRBV6-5 to TRBJ2-7; 7 bases fit TRBD1. The germline CDR1 and CDR2 sequences are MNHEY and SVGAGI. The CDR3 is made up of 13 amino acids. Trimming removed 4 bases from V and 6 bases from J; junction bases left unmatched: 6.